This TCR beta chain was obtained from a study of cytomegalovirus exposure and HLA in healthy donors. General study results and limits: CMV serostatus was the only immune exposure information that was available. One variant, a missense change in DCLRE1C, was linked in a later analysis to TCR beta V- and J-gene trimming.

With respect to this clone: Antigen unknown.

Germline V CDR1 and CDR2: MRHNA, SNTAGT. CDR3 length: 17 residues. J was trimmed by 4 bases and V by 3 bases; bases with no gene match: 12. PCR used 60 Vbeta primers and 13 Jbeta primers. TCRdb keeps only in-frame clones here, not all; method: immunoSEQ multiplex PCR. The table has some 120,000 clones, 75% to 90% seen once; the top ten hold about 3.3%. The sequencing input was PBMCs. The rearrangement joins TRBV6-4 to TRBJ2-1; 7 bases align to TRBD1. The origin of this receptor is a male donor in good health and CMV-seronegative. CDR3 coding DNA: TGTGCCAGCAGTGATGAGGGGGCTCATTCCGATTACAATGAGCAGTTCTTC. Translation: CASSDEGAHSDYNEQFF.